This TCR beta chain is from a study of control samples from healthy donors and cancer patients. Germline V gives CDR1 SGHDN, CDR2 FVKESK. V trimming: 7 bases; J trimming: 3 bases; junction bases outside the gene matches: 9. This CDR3 spans 15 amino acids. The repertoire was sequenced with immunoSEQ multiplex PCR; TCRdb's copy has only in-frame clones and lacks some. The data hold roughly 100,000 clones, with around four fifths observed a single time. The sequencing input was blood. This chain joins TRBV14 and TRBJ2-3, with TRBD1 matching over 8 bases. The TCR sequence derives from a woman aged 45-65 years in good health. The CDR3 loop reads CASTTSRGRTDTQYF. CDR3 DNA: TGTGCCAGCACCACAAGCAGGGGGCGGACAGATACGCAGTATTTT.